This T cell receptor beta chain was obtained from a study of cytomegalovirus exposure and HLA in healthy donors (dated by TCRdb to between 2016 and 2019). The study in broad terms: In an earlier analysis of under 600 of the donors, 250 to 350 Gb of sequence data and 100 million or so unique TCR beta sequences from about 190 million T cells were reported. About 310 gigabases of sequencing data and approximately 85 million unique TCR sequences were included in an early release covering 550 to 650 HLA-typed donors. Of the 300 to 400 genotyped donors, approximately 80% fell in the genetic ancestry cluster associated with self-reported Caucasian donors. The study aimed to test whether signatures of past pathogen exposure could be identified by cataloging public T cell receptors. The T cell repertoires of 666 subjects were profiled by immunosequencing and related to cytomegalovirus serostatus. Along with the roughly 670-subject first cohort, a separate validation cohort of over a hundred different subjects was used. To predict cytomegalovirus infection status, the study brought together high-throughput TCR immunosequencing, statistical association of individual TCRs with disease status, and machine learning. A later analysis re-analyzed previously published TCR beta repertoires from roughly 690 donors and added high-resolution HLA genotyping to study TCR occurrence patterns. Rather than using new phenotypic data, the later analysis identified candidate immune exposures from TCR beta sequences and from how often those sequences occurred across donors. To decide whether each TCR beta V gene segment behaved as functional or pseudogenic, an earlier analysis of several hundred of the donors relied on high-throughput TCR beta sequencing. Donor age, sex, ethnicity and CMV serostatus were compiled alongside the repertoire data. In a later genetic analysis, genome-wide SNP genotypes for about three fifths of the 666 donors were used, and that subset was treated as a discovery cohort. All discovery cohort repertoires had been generated on a single sequencing platform. Both class I and class II loci were covered by HLA typing, at four-digit resolution. Typing coverage differed by locus: A, B, C, DRB1 and DQB1 were typed in roughly 620-640 donors, DQA1 in 522, DPA1 in nearly 610, and DPB1 in about 450. Four or five DR-DQ haplotypes were handled as single units for association and clustering, since linkage in the cohort was strong. Among roughly 370 genotyped donors of the cohort, an average of 235,054 unique TCR beta nucleotide sequences were sequenced per donor, roughly 18% of them non-productive.

From the cysteine through the phenylalanine, the CDR3 covers 14 amino acids. The read is trimmed to its CDR3 DNA, 42 bases read in frame from base 1. The germline V gene (reference sequence) provides CDR1 SEHNR and CDR2 FQNEAQ. V gives up 1 base and J gives up 8 bases, and the segment between their germline ends measures 12 bases. Turning to this clone: Its antigen is not yet known. No base quality values were provided; no much bigger clone lies one nucleotide off.

Libraries were constructed by the immunoSEQ multiplex PCR assay. The multiplex PCR relied on a mix of 60 forward primers for TCR Vbeta segments and 13 reverse primers for TCR Jbeta segments. Amplification of the CDR3 region of rearranged TCR beta genes was performed with a multiplex PCR assay on genomic DNA. The amplified TCR beta libraries were sequenced on the Illumina HiSeq System as 87-base-pair reads. For the original study's pipeline: A later analysis counted approximately 74 million unique TCR beta chains across the 550 to 800 repertoires, and around 12 million of these chains were shared by at least two donors. To remove PCR and sequencing errors, raw reads were error-corrected and collapsed into unique sequences using a nearest-neighbor algorithm that merged closely related sequences. CDR3 sequences were aligned to IMGT reference sequences to assign V, D and J gene segments. For a sequence to be retained, at least a six-nucleotide match to both a V gene segment and a J gene segment was required. A rearrangement was called productive if the CDR3 had no stop codons and remained in frame with V and J, and every other rearrangement was called non-productive. CDR3 was defined according to IMGT convention as the region running from the second conserved V-encoded cysteine to the conserved J-encoded phenylalanine. The earlier analysis of approximately 500 of the donors excluded sequences that lacked an unambiguous match to a single V gene segment. An earlier analysis of fewer than 750 of the donors classified V segments as functional when productive rearrangements were above 56.7% and as segregating when the standard deviation between donors was above 5%. A statistical classification framework was developed to diagnose cytomegalovirus status using the catalog of TCR beta chain sequences. In a later analysis, V and J genes were assigned by comparing TCR nucleotide sequences against IMGT/GENE-DB human TR gene sequences. A later analysis assigned CDR3 sequences and most-parsimonious VDJ recombination scenarios with the TCRdist pipeline. In a later analysis, every TCR beta chain was defined by the combination of its CDR3 amino acid sequence and its V-gene family, and reads without a unique V-gene family were dropped. In a later analysis, 550 to 650 highly shared, low-generation-probability nucleotide sequences were removed to address suspected cross-contamination and a sequencing artifact. A later analysis calculated a clonal expansion index for each public chain from normalized within-repertoire ranks of inferred template counts. A later analysis computed generation probabilities with a VDJ recombination model fitted to out-of-frame rearrangements, and checked the results against IGoR. In a later analysis, TCR-TCR, TCR-HLA and TCR-CMV co-occurrence was scored with hypergeometric tests, and a repertoire-size bias correction was applied to TCR pairs. A later analysis estimated false discovery rates by permuting HLA or CMV assignments 20 times. A later analysis grouped co-occurring TCRs with DBSCAN, adding TCRdist sequence similarity when clustering within HLA-allele-positive subsets. Co-occurrence clustering excluded repertoires with fewer than 30,000 or more than 120,000 public chains, plus five with anomalous nucleotide sharing. As stored in TCRdb, this immuneACCESS dataset retains in-frame rearrangements with V and J assigned. A fraction of the clones does not appear; measured against another copy, unresolved V genes explain less than half of the discrepancy, and the remainder lacks a known reason. V, J and clone size are taken as reported in that table, and D and trimming were inferred from the DNA itself. In all, the sample holds 130,000 or so clones, and around 66% of those were seen once. 6.5% of the sample is in the top ten clones.

Findings and caveats that apply to the study as a whole: HLA typing was unavailable for some donors at each locus, so association tests used only the typed subset. A group of highly shared sequence variants was considered likely to be a technical artifact of the sequencing pipeline. Assigning TCR associations to individual alleles was difficult when HLA alleles, especially DR and DQ, strongly co-occurred. According to a later analysis, most CMV-associated TCR beta chains appeared to be HLA-restricted, and the HLA associations seemed to be driven largely by CMV exposure. In the study, 164 TCR beta chains were listed as associated with cytomegalovirus. A further reported finding was that TCR beta sequences accurately predicted the HLA-A and HLA-B alleles for most subjects in the first cohort. In a later analysis, several top co-occurrence clusters were reported to appear linked to parvovirus B19, influenza, CMV and Epstein-Barr virus. The 87-base-pair reads could not distinguish some IMGT-functional V segments, including TRBV6-2 and TRBV6-3, so those segments were excluded. A later analysis found that TCR association rates varied across HLA loci, with DRB1 alleles showing the most associated TCRs and HLA-C alleles the fewest. In both the original and validation cohorts, the classifier was reported to diagnose cytomegalovirus status with high specificity and sensitivity. An earlier analysis of approximately 540 of the donors showed that most TCR beta V segments appeared in productive rearrangements either about 90% or about 30% of the time, which broadly matched IMGT annotations. A later genetic analysis associated a missense DCLRE1C variant with V-gene and J-gene trimming of TCR beta chains, and an independent cohort replicated the association. Compared with the approximately 720-donor mean, donors in an Asian-associated ancestry cluster had fewer N-insertions in productive TCRs, according to a later genetic analysis. Compared with equally common non-associated chains, HLA-associated TCR beta chains in a later analysis were more clonally expanded and had lower generation probabilities. Most TCR sequences were seen in very few donors, while some public TCRs were found in many individuals. The presence/absence analyses assumed that sequencing depth was roughly uniform across donors, and that assumption may not be true. The only immune exposure information available for the cohort was CMV serostatus. The authors suggested that the approach could potentially be generalized to other disease states and immunological phenotypes. Because counts were too low, under 20 rarely observed V segments, including chromosome 9 orphons, were left out of the earlier analysis of about 620 of the donors. Correlated functional status among segregating V segments might be attributable to linkage disequilibrium, but an unknown experimental factor could not be ruled out. A later analysis associated 17,000 or so TCR beta sequences with specific HLA alleles at a false discovery rate of 0.05. This cohort had only TCR beta chains sequenced, and the lack of alpha or paired-chain data limited which features could be detected. Three of the identified cytomegalovirus-associated TCR beta chains were confirmed in vitro to be specific for cytomegalovirus antigens.

In total, 600 or so healthy bone marrow donors made up the cohort. Cohort members were all nominally healthy when sampled, although unrecorded immune exposures were likely present. The donor was CMV seronegative and belonged to the group of under 400 seronegative cohort members. A peripheral blood sample was collected from each donor, and TCR beta sequencing was performed on peripheral blood mononuclear cells. Genomic DNA extraction from the blood cell samples was performed with the Qiagen DNeasy Blood Extraction Kit. Input material: PBMCs. The source of this sequence is a woman aged 55-69 years in good health and CMV-seronegative. The chain links TRBV7-9 with TRBJ2-1; there is no confident call for the D gene. The DNA sequence is given as TGTGCCAGCAGCTTAGTGGGCAGGAACTATGAGCAGTTCTTC. Translated, it gives CASSLVGRNYEQFF.